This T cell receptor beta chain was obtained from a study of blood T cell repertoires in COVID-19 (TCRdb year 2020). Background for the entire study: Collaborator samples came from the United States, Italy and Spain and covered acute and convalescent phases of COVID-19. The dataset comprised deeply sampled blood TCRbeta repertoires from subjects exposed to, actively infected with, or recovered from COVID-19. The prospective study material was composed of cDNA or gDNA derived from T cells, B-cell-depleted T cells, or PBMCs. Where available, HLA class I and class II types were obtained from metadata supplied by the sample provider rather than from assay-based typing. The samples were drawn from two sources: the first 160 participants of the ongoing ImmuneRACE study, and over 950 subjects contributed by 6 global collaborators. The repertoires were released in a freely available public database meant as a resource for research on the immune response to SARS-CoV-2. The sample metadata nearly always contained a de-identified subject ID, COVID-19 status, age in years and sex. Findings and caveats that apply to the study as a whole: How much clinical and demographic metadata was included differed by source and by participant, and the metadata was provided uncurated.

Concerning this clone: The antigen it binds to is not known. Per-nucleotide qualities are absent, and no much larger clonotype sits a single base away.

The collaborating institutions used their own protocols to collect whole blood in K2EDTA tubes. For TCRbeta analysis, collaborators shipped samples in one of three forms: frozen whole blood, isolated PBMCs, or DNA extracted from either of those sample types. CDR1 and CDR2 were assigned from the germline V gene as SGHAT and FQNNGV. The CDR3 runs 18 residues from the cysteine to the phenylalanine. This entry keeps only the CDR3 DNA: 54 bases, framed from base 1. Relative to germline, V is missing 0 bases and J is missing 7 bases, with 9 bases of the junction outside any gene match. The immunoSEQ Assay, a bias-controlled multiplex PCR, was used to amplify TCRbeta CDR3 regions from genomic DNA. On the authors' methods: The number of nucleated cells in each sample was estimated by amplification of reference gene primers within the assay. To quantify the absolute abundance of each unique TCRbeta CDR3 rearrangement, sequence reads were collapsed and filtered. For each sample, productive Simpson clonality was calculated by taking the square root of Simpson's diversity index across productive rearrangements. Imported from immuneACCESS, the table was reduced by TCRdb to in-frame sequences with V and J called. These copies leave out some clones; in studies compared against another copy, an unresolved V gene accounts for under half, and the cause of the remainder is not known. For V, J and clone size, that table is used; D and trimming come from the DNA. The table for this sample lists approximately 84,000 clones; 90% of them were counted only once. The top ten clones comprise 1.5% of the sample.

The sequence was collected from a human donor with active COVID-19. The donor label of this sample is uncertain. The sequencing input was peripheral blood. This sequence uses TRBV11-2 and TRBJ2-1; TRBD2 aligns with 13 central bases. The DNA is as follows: TGTGCCAGCAGCTTAGATCGTAGACTAGCGGGGGGCGGTAATGAGCAGTTCTTC. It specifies CASSLDRRLAGGGNEQFF.